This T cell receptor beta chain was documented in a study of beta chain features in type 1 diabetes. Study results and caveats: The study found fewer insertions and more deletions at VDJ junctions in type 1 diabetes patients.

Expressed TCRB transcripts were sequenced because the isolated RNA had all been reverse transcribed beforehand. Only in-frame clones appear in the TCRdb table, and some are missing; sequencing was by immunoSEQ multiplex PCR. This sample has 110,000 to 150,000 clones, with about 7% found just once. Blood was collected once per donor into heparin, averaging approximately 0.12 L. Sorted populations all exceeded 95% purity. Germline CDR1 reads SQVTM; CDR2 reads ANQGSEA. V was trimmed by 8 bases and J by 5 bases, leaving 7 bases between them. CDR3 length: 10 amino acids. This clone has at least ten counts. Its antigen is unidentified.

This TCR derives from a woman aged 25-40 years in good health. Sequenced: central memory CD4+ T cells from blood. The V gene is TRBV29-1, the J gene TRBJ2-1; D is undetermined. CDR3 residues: CSTNNNEQFF. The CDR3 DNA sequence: TGCAGCACCAACAACAATGAGCAGTTCTTC.